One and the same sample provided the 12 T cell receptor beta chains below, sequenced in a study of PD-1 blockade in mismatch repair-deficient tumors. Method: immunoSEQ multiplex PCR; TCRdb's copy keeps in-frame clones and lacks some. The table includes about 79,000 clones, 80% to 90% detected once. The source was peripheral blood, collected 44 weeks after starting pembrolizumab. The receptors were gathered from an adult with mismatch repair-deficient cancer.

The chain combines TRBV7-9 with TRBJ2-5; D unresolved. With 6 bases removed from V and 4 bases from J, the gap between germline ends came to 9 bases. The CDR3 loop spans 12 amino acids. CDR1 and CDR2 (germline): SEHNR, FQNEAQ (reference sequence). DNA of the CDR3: TGTGCCAGCAGTCGAGCTGGAGAGACCCAGTACTTC. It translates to CASSRAGETQYF.

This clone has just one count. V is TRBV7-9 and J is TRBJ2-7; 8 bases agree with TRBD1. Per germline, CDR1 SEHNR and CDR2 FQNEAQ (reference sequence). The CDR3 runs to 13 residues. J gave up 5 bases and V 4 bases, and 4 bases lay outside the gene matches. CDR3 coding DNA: TGTGCCAGCAGCTCGACAGGGGCGGACGAGCAGTACTTC. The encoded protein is CASSSTGADEQYF.

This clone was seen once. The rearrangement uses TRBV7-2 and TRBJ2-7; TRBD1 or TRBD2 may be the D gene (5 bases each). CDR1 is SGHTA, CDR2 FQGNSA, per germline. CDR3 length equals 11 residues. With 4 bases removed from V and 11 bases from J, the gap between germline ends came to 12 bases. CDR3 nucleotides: TGTGCCAGCAGCTCGGGACCCCGTGAGTACTTC. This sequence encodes CASSSGPREYF. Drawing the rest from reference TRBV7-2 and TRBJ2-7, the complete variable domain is GAGVSQSPSNKVTEKGKDVELRCDPISGHTALYWYRQSLGQGLEFLIYFQGNSAPDKSGLPSDRFSAERTGGSVSTLTIQRTQQEDSAVYLCASSSGPREYFGPGTRLTVT.

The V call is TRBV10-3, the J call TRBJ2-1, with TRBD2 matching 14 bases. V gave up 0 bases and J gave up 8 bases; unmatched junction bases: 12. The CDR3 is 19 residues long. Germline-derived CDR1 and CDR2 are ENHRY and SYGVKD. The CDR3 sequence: CAISESMTGTSGSVDEQFF. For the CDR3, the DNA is TGTGCCATCAGTGAGTCGATGACCGGGACTAGCGGGAGTGTGGATGAGCAGTTCTTC.

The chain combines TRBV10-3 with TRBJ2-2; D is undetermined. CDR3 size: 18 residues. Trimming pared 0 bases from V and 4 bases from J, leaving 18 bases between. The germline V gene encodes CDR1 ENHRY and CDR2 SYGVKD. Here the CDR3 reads CAISESSVLGPGTGELFF. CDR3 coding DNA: TGTGCCATCAGTGAGTCGAGTGTGTTGGGTCCGGGCACCGGGGAGCTGTTTTTT.

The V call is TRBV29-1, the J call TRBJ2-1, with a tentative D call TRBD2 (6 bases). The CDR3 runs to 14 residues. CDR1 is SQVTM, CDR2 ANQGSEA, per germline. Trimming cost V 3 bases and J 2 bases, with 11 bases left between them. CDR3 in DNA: TGCAGCGTTGACGGTTCGGGAGCCTACAATGAGCAGTTCTTC. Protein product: CSVDGSGAYNEQFF.

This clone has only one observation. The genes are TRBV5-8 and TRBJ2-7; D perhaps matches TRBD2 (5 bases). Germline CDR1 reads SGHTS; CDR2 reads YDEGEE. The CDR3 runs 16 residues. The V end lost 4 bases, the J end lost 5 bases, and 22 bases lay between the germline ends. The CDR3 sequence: CASSNREDKLEDEQYF. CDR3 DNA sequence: TGTGCCAGCAGCAACCGAGAAGACAAACTAGAGGACGAGCAGTACTTC. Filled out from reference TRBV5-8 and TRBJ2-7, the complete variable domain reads EAGVTQSPTHLIKTRGQQATLRCSPISGHTSVYWYQQALGLGLQFLLWYDEGEERNRGNFPPRFSGRQFPNYSSELNVNALELEDSALYLCASSNREDKLEDEQYFGPGTRLTVT.

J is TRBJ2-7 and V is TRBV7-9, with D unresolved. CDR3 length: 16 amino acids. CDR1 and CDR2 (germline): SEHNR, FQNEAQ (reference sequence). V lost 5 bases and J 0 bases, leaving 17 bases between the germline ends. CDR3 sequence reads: CASSPAARVDSYEQYF. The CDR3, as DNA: TGTGCCAGCAGCCCGGCCGCGCGTGTGGACTCCTACGAGCAGTACTTC.

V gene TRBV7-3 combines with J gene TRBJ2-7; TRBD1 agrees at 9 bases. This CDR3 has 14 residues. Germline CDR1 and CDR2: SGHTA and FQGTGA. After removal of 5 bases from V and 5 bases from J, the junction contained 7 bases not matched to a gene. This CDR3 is CASSPTGGSHEQYF. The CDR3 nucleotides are TGTGCCAGCAGCCCGACAGGGGGTAGCCACGAGCAGTACTTC.

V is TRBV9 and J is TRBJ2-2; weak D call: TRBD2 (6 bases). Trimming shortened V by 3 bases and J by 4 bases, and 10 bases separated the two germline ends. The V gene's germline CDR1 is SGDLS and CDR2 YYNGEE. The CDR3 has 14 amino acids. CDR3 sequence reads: CASSGSSGTGELFF. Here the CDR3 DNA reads TGTGCCAGCAGCGGGAGTAGCGGCACCGGGGAGCTGTTTTTT.

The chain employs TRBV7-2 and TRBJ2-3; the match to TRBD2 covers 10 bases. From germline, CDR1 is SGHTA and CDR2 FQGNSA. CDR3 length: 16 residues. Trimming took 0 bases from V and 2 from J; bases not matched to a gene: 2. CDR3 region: CASSLALAGATDTQYF. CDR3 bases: TGTGCCAGCAGCTTAGCGCTAGCGGGAGCCACAGATACGCAGTATTTT.

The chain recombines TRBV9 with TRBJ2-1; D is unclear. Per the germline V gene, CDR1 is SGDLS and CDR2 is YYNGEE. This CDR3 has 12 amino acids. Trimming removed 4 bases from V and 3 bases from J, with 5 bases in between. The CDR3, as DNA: TGTGCCAGCAGCCCGGACTACAATGAGCAGTTCTTC. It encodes CASSPDYNEQFF.